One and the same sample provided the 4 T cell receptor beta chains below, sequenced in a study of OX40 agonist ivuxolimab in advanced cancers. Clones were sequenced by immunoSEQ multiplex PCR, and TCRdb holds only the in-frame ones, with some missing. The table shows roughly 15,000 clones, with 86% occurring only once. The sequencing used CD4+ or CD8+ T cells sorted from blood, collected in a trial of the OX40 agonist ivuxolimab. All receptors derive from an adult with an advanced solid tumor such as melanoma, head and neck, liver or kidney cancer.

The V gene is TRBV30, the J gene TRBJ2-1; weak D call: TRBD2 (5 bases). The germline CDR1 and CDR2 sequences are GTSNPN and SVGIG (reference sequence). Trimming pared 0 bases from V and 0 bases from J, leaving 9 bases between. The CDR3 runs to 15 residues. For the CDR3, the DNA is TGTGCCTGGAGTGTACGCACTAGCTCCTACAATGAGCAGTTCTTC. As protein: CAWSVRTSSYNEQFF.

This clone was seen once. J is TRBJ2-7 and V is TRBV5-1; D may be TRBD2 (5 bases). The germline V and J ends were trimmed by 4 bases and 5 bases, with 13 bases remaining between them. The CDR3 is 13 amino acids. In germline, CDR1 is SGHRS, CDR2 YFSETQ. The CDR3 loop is CASSPPGSNEQYF. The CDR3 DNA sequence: TGCGCCAGCAGCCCCCCGGGGTCTAACGAGCAGTACTTC.

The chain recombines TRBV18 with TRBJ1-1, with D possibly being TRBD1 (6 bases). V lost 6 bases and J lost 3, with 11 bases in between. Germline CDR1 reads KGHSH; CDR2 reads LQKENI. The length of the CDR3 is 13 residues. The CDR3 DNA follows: TGTGCCAGCTCTCTTTCAGGGGACACTGAAGCTTTCTTT. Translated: CASSLSGDTEAFF.

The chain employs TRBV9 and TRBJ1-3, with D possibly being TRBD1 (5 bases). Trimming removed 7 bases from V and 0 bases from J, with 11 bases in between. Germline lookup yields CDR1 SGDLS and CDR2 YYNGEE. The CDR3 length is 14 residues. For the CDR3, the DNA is TGTGCCAGCGCGCCCCAGGGCTCTGGAAACACCATATATTTT. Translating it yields CASAPQGSGNTIYF.